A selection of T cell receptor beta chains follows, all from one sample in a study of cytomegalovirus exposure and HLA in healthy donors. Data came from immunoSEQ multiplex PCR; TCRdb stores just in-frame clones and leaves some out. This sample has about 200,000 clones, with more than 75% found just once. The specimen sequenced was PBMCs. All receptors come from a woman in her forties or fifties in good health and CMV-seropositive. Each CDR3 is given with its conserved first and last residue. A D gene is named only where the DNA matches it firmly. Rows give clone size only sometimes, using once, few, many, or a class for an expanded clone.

CDR3aa: CASITGFTNEKLFF
CDR3nt: TGTGCCAGCATAACAGGATTTACTAATGAAAAACTGTTTTTT
d_gene: NA
j_gene: TRBJ1-4
abundance: NA
v_gene: TRBV28

CDR3aa: CASRRDSVRRANVLTF
CDR3nt: TGTGCCAGCAGAAGGGACAGCGTACGTAGGGCCAACGTCCTGACTTTC
d_gene: TRBD1
j_gene: TRBJ2-6
abundance: NA
v_gene: TRBV2

CDR3aa: CASRGWGAGELFF
CDR3nt: TGTGCCAGCAGGGGGTGGGGCGCCGGGGAGCTGTTTTTT
d_gene: NA
j_gene: TRBJ2-2
abundance: NA
v_gene: TRBV5-4

CDR3aa: CASSLVLGLLYEQYF
CDR3nt: TGTGCCAGCAGCTTAGTGTTGGGACTACTCTACGAGCAGTACTTC
d_gene: TRBD2
j_gene: TRBJ2-7
abundance: few
v_gene: TRBV11-2

CDR3aa: CASSTTRDSNEKLFF
CDR3nt: TGTGCCAGTAGTACGACCCGGGACAGTAATGAAAAACTGTTTTTT
d_gene: TRBD1
j_gene: TRBJ1-4
abundance: NA
v_gene: TRBV19

CDR3aa: CASSRGVGSGNTIYF
CDR3nt: TGTGCCAGCAGCCGGGGGGTAGGCTCTGGAAACACCATATATTTT
d_gene: NA
j_gene: TRBJ1-3
abundance: NA
v_gene: TRBV14

CDR3aa: CASSPRQGLEAFF
CDR3nt: TGTGCCAGCAGTCCTCGACAGGGGCTGGAAGCTTTCTTT
d_gene: TRBD1
j_gene: TRBJ1-1
abundance: NA
v_gene: TRBV27

CDR3aa: CASSDQGRETQYF
CDR3nt: TGTGCCAGCAGTGACCAAGGGAGGGAGACCCAGTACTTC
d_gene: NA
j_gene: TRBJ2-5
abundance: once
v_gene: TRBV2

CDR3aa: CASSFSWRGSYEQYF
CDR3nt: TGTGCCAGCAGTTTCTCCTGGCGGGGCTCCTACGAGCAGTACTTC
d_gene: NA
j_gene: TRBJ2-7
abundance: NA
v_gene: TRBV28

CDR3aa: CASSLDRGGGELFF
CDR3nt: TGTGCCAGCAGTCTCGACAGGGGCGGCGGGGAGCTGTTTTTT
d_gene: TRBD1
j_gene: TRBJ2-2
abundance: NA
v_gene: TRBV7-9

CDR3aa: CASSQGAVAFGYTF
CDR3nt: TGTGCCAGCAGCCAAGGGGCGGTGGCTTTTGGCTACACCTTC
d_gene: NA
j_gene: TRBJ1-2
abundance: NA
v_gene: TRBV7-2

CDR3aa: CASNRDPRGGQYF
CDR3nt: TGTGCCAGTAACCGGGACCCTAGAGGGGGGCAGTACTTC
d_gene: NA
j_gene: TRBJ2-7
abundance: NA
v_gene: TRBV5-6

CDR3aa: CASSGLGAGANGLTF
CDR3nt: TGTGCCAGCAGTGGGTTGGGGGCTGGGGCCAACGGCCTGACTTTC
d_gene: NA
j_gene: TRBJ2-6
abundance: NA
v_gene: TRBV6-5

CDR3aa: CASSPPSGGLADTQYF
CDR3nt: TGTGCCAGCTCACCGCCTAGCGGGGGGCTGGCAGATACGCAGTATTTT
d_gene: TRBD2
j_gene: TRBJ2-3
abundance: NA
v_gene: TRBV18

CDR3aa: CASKQGYYNEQFF
CDR3nt: TGTGCCAGCAAACAGGGATACTACAATGAGCAGTTCTTC
d_gene: NA
j_gene: TRBJ2-1
abundance: NA
v_gene: TRBV2

CDR3aa: CASSTRHRQETQYF
CDR3nt: TGTGCCAGTAGTACTCGACACCGTCAAGAGACCCAGTACTTC
d_gene: NA
j_gene: TRBJ2-5
abundance: NA
v_gene: TRBV19

CDR3aa: CASSSTRGQPQHF
CDR3nt: TGTGCCAGCAGTTCCACCCGGGGGCAGCCCCAGCATTTT
d_gene: NA
j_gene: TRBJ1-5
abundance: NA
v_gene: TRBV28

CDR3aa: CASSDWAHEQYF
CDR3nt: TGTGCCAGCAGTGATTGGGCTCACGAGCAGTACTTC
d_gene: NA
j_gene: TRBJ2-7
abundance: NA
v_gene: TRBV28

CDR3aa: CASSPPDRSYYGYTF
CDR3nt: TGTGCCAGCAGTCCACCCGACAGGTCGTACTATGGCTACACCTTC
d_gene: NA
j_gene: TRBJ1-2
abundance: NA
v_gene: TRBV28

CDR3aa: CASSLGNSPLHF
CDR3nt: TGTGCCAGCAGTCTCGGTAATTCACCCCTCCACTTT
d_gene: NA
j_gene: TRBJ1-6
abundance: once
v_gene: TRBV6-5

CDR3aa: CASWRGGTTDTQYF
CDR3nt: TGTGCCAGCTGGAGGGGGGGGACCACAGATACGCAGTATTTT
d_gene: NA
j_gene: TRBJ2-3
abundance: once
v_gene: TRBV6-5

CDR3aa: CASSSAASGVEQFF
CDR3nt: TGCGCCAGCAGCTCAGCAGCCTCCGGGGTTGAGCAGTTCTTC
d_gene: NA
j_gene: TRBJ2-1
abundance: few
v_gene: TRBV5-1

CDR3aa: CASSQAGTGTYEQYF
CDR3nt: TGCGCCAGCAGCCAAGCCGGGACAGGGACCTACGAGCAGTACTTC
d_gene: TRBD1
j_gene: TRBJ2-7
abundance: NA
v_gene: TRBV4-1

CDR3aa: CASSFEGRNQPQHF
CDR3nt: TGTGCCAGTAGTTTTGAGGGTCGCAATCAGCCCCAGCATTTT
d_gene: NA
j_gene: TRBJ1-5
abundance: NA
v_gene: TRBV19

CDR3aa: CASSLGPGTQYYEQYF
CDR3nt: TGTGCCAGCAGCTTGGGACCCGGGACTCAATATTACGAGCAGTACTTC
d_gene: NA
j_gene: TRBJ2-7
abundance: NA
v_gene: TRBV5-5

CDR3aa: CASSSHRDRVGQPQHF
CDR3nt: TGTGCCAGCAGTTCCCACCGGGACAGGGTTGGCCAGCCCCAGCATTTT
d_gene: TRBD1
j_gene: TRBJ1-5
abundance: few
v_gene: TRBV28

CDR3aa: CASNQGAAGELFF
CDR3nt: TGTGCCAGCAACCAGGGGGCCGCCGGGGAGCTGTTTTTT
d_gene: TRBD1
j_gene: TRBJ2-2
abundance: NA
v_gene: TRBV5-4

CDR3aa: CASSQGVSGGTSYEQYF
CDR3nt: TGCGCCAGCAGCCAAGGGGTAAGCGGGGGGACCTCCTACGAGCAGTACTTC
d_gene: TRBD2
j_gene: TRBJ2-7
abundance: NA
v_gene: TRBV4-1

CDR3aa: CASSDLGQLYEQYF
CDR3nt: TGTGCCAGCAGTGATTTAGGACAACTCTACGAGCAGTACTTC
d_gene: NA
j_gene: TRBJ2-7
abundance: NA
v_gene: TRBV2

CDR3aa: CASSLSGYTDTQYF
CDR3nt: TGTGCCAGCAGTTTATCCGGTTACACAGATACGCAGTATTTT
d_gene: NA
j_gene: TRBJ2-3
abundance: NA
v_gene: TRBV27

CDR3aa: CASSWGDRGAFF
CDR3nt: TGTGCCAGCAGTTGGGGGGACAGGGGCGCTTTCTTT
d_gene: TRBD1
j_gene: TRBJ1-1
abundance: NA
v_gene: TRBV28